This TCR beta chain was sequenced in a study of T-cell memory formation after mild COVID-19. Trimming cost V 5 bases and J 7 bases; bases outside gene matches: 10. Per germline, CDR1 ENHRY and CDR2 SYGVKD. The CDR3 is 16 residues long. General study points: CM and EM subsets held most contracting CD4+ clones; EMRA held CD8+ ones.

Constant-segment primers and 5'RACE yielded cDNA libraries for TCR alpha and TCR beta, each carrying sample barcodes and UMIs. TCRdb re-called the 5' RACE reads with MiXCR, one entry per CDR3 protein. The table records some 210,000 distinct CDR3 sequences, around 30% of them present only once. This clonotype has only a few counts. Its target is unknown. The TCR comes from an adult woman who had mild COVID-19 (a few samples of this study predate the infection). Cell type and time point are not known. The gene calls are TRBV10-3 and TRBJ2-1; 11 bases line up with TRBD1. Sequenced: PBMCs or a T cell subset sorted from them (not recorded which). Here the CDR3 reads CAISLPPGQGVNEQFF. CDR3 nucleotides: TGTGCCATCAGTCTCCCCCCGGGACAGGGGGTAAATGAGCAGTTCTTC.